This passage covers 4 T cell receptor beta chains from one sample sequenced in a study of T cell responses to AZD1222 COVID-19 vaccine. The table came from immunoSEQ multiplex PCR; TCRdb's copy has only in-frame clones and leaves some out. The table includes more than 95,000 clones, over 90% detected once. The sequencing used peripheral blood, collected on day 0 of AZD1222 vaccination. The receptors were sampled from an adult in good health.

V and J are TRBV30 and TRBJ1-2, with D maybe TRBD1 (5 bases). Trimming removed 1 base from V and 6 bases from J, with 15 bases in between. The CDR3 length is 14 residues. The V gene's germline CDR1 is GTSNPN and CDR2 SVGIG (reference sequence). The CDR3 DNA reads TGTGCCTGGAGTGGCCTAGGCAGGGCGCATGGCTACACCTTC. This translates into CAWSGLGRAHGYTF.

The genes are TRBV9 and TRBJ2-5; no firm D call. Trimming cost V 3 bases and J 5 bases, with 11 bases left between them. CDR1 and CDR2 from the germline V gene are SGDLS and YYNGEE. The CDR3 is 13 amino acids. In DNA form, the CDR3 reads TGTGCCAGCAGCGATATAGGCGGCGAGACCCAGTACTTC. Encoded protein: CASSDIGGETQYF.

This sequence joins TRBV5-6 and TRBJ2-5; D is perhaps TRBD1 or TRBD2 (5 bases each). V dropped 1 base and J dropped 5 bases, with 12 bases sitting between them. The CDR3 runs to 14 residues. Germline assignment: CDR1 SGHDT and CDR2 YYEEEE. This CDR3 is CASSLLVREETQYF. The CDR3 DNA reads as TGTGCCAGCAGCTTGTTAGTCAGGGAGGAGACCCAGTACTTC.

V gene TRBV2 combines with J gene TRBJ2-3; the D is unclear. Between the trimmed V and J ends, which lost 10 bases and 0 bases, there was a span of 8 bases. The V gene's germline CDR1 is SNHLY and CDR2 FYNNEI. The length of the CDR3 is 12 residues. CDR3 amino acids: CAKDASTDTQYF. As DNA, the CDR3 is TGTGCCAAGGATGCCAGCACAGATACGCAGTATTTT.